This is a list of T cell receptor beta chains from one sample in a study of blood T cell repertoires in COVID-19. This table comes from immunoSEQ multiplex PCR, and its TCRdb copy is limited to in-frame clones, with some not included. Of about 280,000 clones listed, 70% to 90% are singletons. The sequencing sample was made of peripheral blood. All receptors derive from a young woman with active or convalescent COVID-19. The CDR3 runs from the conserved cysteine through the conserved F or W. The D gene is left open where the match is weak. Part of the rows lack a size; the others show once, few, many or a class for expanded clones.

few,TRBJ1-1,TRBV7-2,TRBD1,TGTGCCAGCAGCCTCGGGACAGGGGGCCGGGCTGAAGCTTTCTTT,CASSLGTGGRAEAFF
NA,TRBJ2-5,TRBV5-1,NA,TGCGCCAGCAGTTCCATACCCAGGGGCAAAGGAGAGACCCAGTACTTC,CASSSIPRGKGETQYF
NA,TRBJ2-7,TRBV6-5,TRBD2,TGTGCCAGCAGTTATGGACTAGAATCCTACGAGCAGTACTTC,CASSYGLESYEQYF
NA,TRBJ1-1,TRBV10-1,NA,TGCGCCAGCAGTGCTTACAGGAACACTGAAGCTTTCTTT,CASSAYRNTEAFF
NA,TRBJ1-2,TRBV30,NA,TGTGCCTGGAACCCCCGGGACTTGCGGGGCTACACCTTC,CAWNPRDLRGYTF
NA,TRBJ2-5,TRBV19,TRBD1,TGTGCCAGTAACCCAACAGGGGTGGGAGAGACCCAGTACTTC,CASNPTGVGETQYF
NA,TRBJ1-4,TRBV4-3,TRBD1,TGCGCCAGCAGCCAAGAACAGGGGGCGGGGGAAAAACTGTTTTTT,CASSQEQGAGEKLFF
NA,TRBJ1-6,TRBV6-5,TRBD1,TGTGCCAGCAGTTACTCGGGGGACAGGGGGGAGTCCCTCCACTTT,CASSYSGDRGESLHF
few,TRBJ2-1,TRBV5-1,TRBD1,TGCGCCAGCAGCACTACAGGGGCCACCTACAATGAGCAGTTCTTC,CASSTTGATYNEQFF
NA,TRBJ2-1,TRBV6-6,TRBD2,TGTGCCAGCATCCTGAGCGGGGGGGGTAACAATGAGCAGTTCTTC,CASILSGGGNNEQFF
NA,TRBJ1-6,TRBV25-1,NA,TGTGCCAGCAGTGAAGTCTTAACGGATTCACCCCTCCACTTT,CASSEVLTDSPLHF
once,TRBJ2-1,TRBV19,TRBD1,TGTGCCAGTAGTATAAGACAGGGGGCTTACAATGAGCAGTTCTTC,CASSIRQGAYNEQFF
NA,TRBJ1-5,TRBV15,TRBD1,TGTGCCACCAGCAGCCCCTTAGGACAGGGGAGCAATCAGCCCCAGCATTTT,CATSSPLGQGSNQPQHF